This T cell receptor (beta chain) was sequenced during a study of spatial heterogeneity in lung cancer. This clonotype was found many times. Each TCR cDNA molecule bore a unique molecular identifier. TCRdb analysed the 5' RACE reads with MiXCR anew, one entry per CDR3 protein. The sample records around 18,000 distinct CDR3 sequences, approximately 8.5% being singletons. The length of the CDR3 is 15 residues. Trimming removed 4 bases at V and 0 bases at J, with 12 bases between. Germline-derived CDR1 and CDR2 are MNHEY and SVGAGI. Time point in this sample: blood at routine non-recurrence follow-up after resection.

The origin of this receptor is a male donor with early-stage non-small cell lung cancer. The chain employs TRBV6-5 and TRBJ1-1; D may be TRBD1 (5 bases). The sample consisted of PBMCs, taken at follow-up. CDR3 loop: CASSSTARVNTEAFF. The CDR3 DNA sequence: TGTGCCAGCAGTTCGACAGCCAGGGTGAACACTGAAGCTTTCTTT.